This TCR beta chain was sequenced during a study of human T cells and chemical hapten exposure. Turning to the study itself: In the sensitization step, 2% DPC was placed on 2 cm by 2 cm of upper inner arm skin. The upper back received 0.01% DPC by patch testing, with results read at 6 days. Study results and limitations: Following DPC sensitization, TCRs present above 1 in 1000 frequency showed no change.

This clonotype was counted many times. Its antigen is undetermined. Time point: patch test 1, 2 weeks after DPC sensitization. Treatment denoted: therapeutic diphenylcyclopropenone sensitization with weekly scalp DPC. The CDR3 has 14 residues. Germline V gene data show CDR1 as SGHTA and CDR2 as FQGNSA. The germline V and J ends were trimmed by 5 bases and 5 bases, with 15 bases remaining between them. Authors' methods: Counting gave a median of about 89,000 TCRs per sample, with values ranging from roughly 23,224 to 700,000. Each CDR3 protein gets one entry after TCRdb re-called the RACE reads with MiXCR. The V and J calls were not made by the authors but by TCRdb's processing. Among about 380,000 distinct CDR3 sequences listed, 4% to 5.5% were seen once.

The clonotype comes from a woman in her fifties or sixties with alopecia areata. Some clones in this sample may be carry-over from other donors' samples. This chain connects TRBV7-2 to TRBJ1-1; D might be TRBD1 (5 bases). The sample consisted of whole blood, taken in connection with sensitization to the hapten diphenylcyclopropenone (DPC). CDR3 region: CASSRRQGGTEAFF. The CDR3 region has the DNA TGTGCCAGCAGCCGGAGGCAGGGCGGGACTGAAGCTTTCTTT.